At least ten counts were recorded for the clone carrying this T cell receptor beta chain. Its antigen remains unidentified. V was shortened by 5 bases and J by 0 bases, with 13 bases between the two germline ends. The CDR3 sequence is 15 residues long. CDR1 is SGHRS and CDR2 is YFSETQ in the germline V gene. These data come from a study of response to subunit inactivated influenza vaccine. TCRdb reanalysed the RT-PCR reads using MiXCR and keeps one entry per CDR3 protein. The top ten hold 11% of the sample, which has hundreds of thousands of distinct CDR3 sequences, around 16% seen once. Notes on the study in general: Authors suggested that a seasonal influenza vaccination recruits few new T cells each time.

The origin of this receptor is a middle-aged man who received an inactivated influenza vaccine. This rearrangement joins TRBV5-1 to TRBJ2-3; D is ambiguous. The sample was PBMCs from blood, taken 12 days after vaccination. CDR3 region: CASSRTRPSTDTQYF. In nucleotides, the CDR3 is TGCGCCAGCAGTCGGACCCGGCCTAGCACAGATACGCAGTATTTT. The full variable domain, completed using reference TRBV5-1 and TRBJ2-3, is KAGVTQTPRYLIKTRGQQVTLSCSPISGHRSVSWYQQTPGQGLQFLFEYFSETQRNKGNFPGRFSGRQFSNSRSEMNVSTLELGDSALYLCASSRTRPSTDTQYFGPGTRLTVL.